One and the same sample provided the 24 T cell receptor beta chains below, sequenced in a study of blood T cell repertoires in COVID-19. Sequenced by immunoSEQ multiplex PCR; TCRdb stores in-frame clones only, minus some. This sample has 650,000 to 800,000 clones, with 70% to 90% found just once. The sequenced material came from peripheral blood. These receptors all stem from a woman between 18 and 30 years old with acute or convalescent COVID-19.

The genes are TRBV10-3 and TRBJ1-3; D is uncertain. Germline-derived CDR1 and CDR2 are ENHRY and SYGVKD. The CDR3 length is 15 residues. V lost 3 bases and J lost 1, with 10 bases in between. The CDR3 region has the DNA TGTGCCATCAGTGACGGGAGCCGGTCTGGAAACACCATATATTTT. It translates to CAISDGSRSGNTIYF.

The CDR3 region is CASSQDQPSGGLRDTQYF. The DNA for the CDR3 is TGCGCCAGCAGCCAAGATCAGCCTAGCGGGGGCCTCAGGGATACGCAGTATTTT. The V and J genes are TRBV4-3 and TRBJ2-3, with TRBD2 identical over 10 bases. From germline, CDR1 is LGHNA and CDR2 YSLEER. After removal of 0 bases from V and 6 bases from J, the junction contained 12 bases not matched to a gene. This CDR3 is 18 amino acids long.

The gene calls are TRBV6-5 and TRBJ1-1, with 7 bases matching TRBD1. Germline-derived CDR1 and CDR2 are MNHEY and SVGAGI. The CDR3 covers 15 residues. The V segment lost 5 bases and the J segment 0 bases; nucleotides outside the gene matches: 6. CDR3 protein: CASSPQGKMNTEAFF. The CDR3 nucleotides are TGTGCCAGCAGTCCACAGGGGAAGATGAACACTGAAGCTTTCTTT.

The rearrangement joins TRBV11-2 to TRBJ1-2; tentatively, D is TRBD1 (6 bases). Germline-derived CDR1 and CDR2 are SGHAT and FQNNGV. The V gene lost 6 bases and the J gene lost 6 bases, with 23 bases spanning the gap. CDR3 size: 16 residues. The CDR3 reads CASRPGRGGGPDGYTF. The CDR3 DNA sequence: TGTGCCAGCAGACCCGGTCGAGGGGGGGGACCCGATGGCTACACCTTC.

This sequence joins TRBV24-1 and TRBJ2-1, with D tentatively TRBD1 (6 bases). This CDR3 spans 13 amino acids. Germline V gene sequence: CDR1 KGHDR, CDR2 SFDVKD. Trimming took 9 bases from V and 9 from J, leaving 17 bases between them. This CDR3 is CATGRQEWGEQFF. In nucleotides, the CDR3 is TGTGCCACCGGGCGACAGGAGTGGGGTGAGCAGTTCTTC.

Of note for this clone: The sample has other DNA sequences that encode this CDR3 too. V is TRBV12-3 or TRBV12-4 and J is TRBJ1-1; D is perhaps TRBD1 (6 bases). The CDR3 totals 12 residues. V was shortened by 6 bases and J by 8 bases, with 13 bases between the two germline ends. CDR3 amino acids: CASSLGGDEAFF. CDR3 nucleotides: TGTGCCAGCAGCCTTGGGGGCGACGAAGCTTTCTTT.

This clone was counted once. The chain carries TRBV19 and TRBJ1-2; D gene ambiguous. V was cut by 6 bases and J by 0 bases, with 14 bases left in between. Per germline, CDR1 LNHDA and CDR2 SQIVND (reference sequence). This CDR3 spans 15 amino acids. The CDR3 reads CASSASGPANYGYTF. The CDR3, as DNA: TGTGCCAGTAGCGCCTCTGGTCCAGCTAACTATGGCTACACCTTC.

A single count supports this clone. The rearrangement links TRBV13 to TRBJ1-4, with 11 bases matching TRBD1. The V gene end was trimmed by 1 base and the J gene end by 6 bases; junction bases not matched to a gene: 1. The CDR3 loop spans 15 amino acids. Looked up from germline, CDR1 is PRHDT and CDR2 is FYEKMQ (reference sequence). The CDR3 region is CASSLAGQGDEKLFF. The CDR3 DNA is TGTGCCAGCAGCTTAGCGGGACAGGGGGATGAAAAACTGTTTTTT.

As concerns this clone: The sample carries other DNA sequences with the same CDR3. The chain combines TRBV19 with TRBJ2-2; D gene uncertain. This CDR3 region has 14 residues. With 3 bases removed from V and 1 base from J, the gap between germline ends came to 6 bases. CDR1 and CDR2 from the germline V gene are LNHDA and SQIVND (reference sequence). CDR3 coding DNA: TGTGCCAGTAGTATTGGAGTGAACACCGGGGAGCTGTTTTTT. Protein product: CASSIGVNTGELFF. Drawing the rest from reference TRBV19 and TRBJ2-2, the complete variable domain is DGGITQSPKYLFRKEGQNVTLSCEQNLNHDAMYWYRQDPGQGLRLIYYSQIVNDFQKGDIAEGYSVSREKKESFPLTVTSAQKNPTAFYLCASSIGVNTGELFFGEGSRLTVL.

The gene calls are TRBV2 and TRBJ2-4, with 7 positions matching TRBD1. This CDR3 has 16 residues. CDR1 and CDR2 (germline): SNHLY, FYNNEI. With 1 base clipped from V and 0 bases from J, the junction kept 3 bases outside the gene matches. This CDR3 reads CASSEGRGRAKNIQYF. The CDR3 bases are TGTGCCAGCAGTGAAGGCAGGGGGAGAGCCAAAAACATTCAGTACTTC.

V gene TRBV5-1 combines with J gene TRBJ1-2; D is perhaps TRBD1 (6 bases). This CDR3 is built from 14 residues. Trimming removed 0 bases from V and 3 bases from J, with 9 bases in between. Germline CDR1 and CDR2: SGHRS and YFSETQ. The CDR3 DNA sequence: TGCGCCAGCAGCTTGGAAACAGGGTACTATGGCTACACCTTC. It codes for CASSLETGYYGYTF.

This clone has only one observation. The rearrangement joins TRBV7-2 to TRBJ2-7; 9 bases map to TRBD2. Germline CDR1 reads SGHTA; CDR2 reads FQGNSA. There are 15 residues in the CDR3. V was pared by 2 bases and J by 7 bases, with 9 bases of the junction left unmatched. The CDR3 here is CASSLSGGGEREQYF. Here the CDR3 DNA reads TGTGCCAGCAGCTTATCCGGCGGGGGGGAAAGGGAGCAGTACTTC.

Concerning this clone: This CDR3 is also generated by other DNA sequences in the sample. CDR3: CASSPPGGNTEAFF. The CDR3 DNA follows: TGTGCCAGCTCACCTCCGGGGGGGAACACTGAAGCTTTCTTT. The V call is TRBV18, the J call TRBJ1-1, with D maybe TRBD1 (5 bases). This CDR3 region has 14 residues. Trimming took 3 bases from V and 1 from J, leaving 9 bases between them. From germline, CDR1 is KGHSH and CDR2 LQKENI.

The chain carries TRBV5-8 and TRBJ1-4; 12 nucleotides agree with TRBD1. The CDR3 covers 15 residues. Looked up from germline, CDR1 is SGHTS and CDR2 is YDEGEE. J gave up 7 bases and V 4 bases, and 5 bases lay outside the gene matches. The CDR3 reads CASSPGTGGAEKLFF. The CDR3, as DNA: TGTGCCAGCAGCCCCGGGACAGGGGGCGCTGAAAAACTGTTTTTT.

This clone was observed once. V is TRBV18 and J is TRBJ1-2, with D tentatively TRBD1 (6 bases). CDR3 length: 15 amino acids. V was shortened by 8 bases and J by 2 bases, with 18 bases between the two germline ends. In germline, CDR1 is KGHSH, CDR2 LQKENI. CDR3 in amino acids: CASRPVNTGNYGYTF. In DNA form, the CDR3 reads TGTGCCAGCCGTCCGGTTAATACAGGGAACTATGGCTACACCTTC.

The rearrangement uses TRBV30 and TRBJ1-3; D unclear. Trimming left V 1 base short and J 3 bases short, with 7 bases between. This CDR3 region has 13 residues. From germline, CDR1 is GTSNPN and CDR2 SVGIG (reference sequence). The CDR3 DNA reads as TGTGCCTGGAGTGGAGGATATGGAAACACCATATATTTT. This gives the protein CAWSGGYGNTIYF.

The gene calls are TRBV6-5 and TRBJ1-1; D not resolved. The CDR3 is 13 residues long. Per the germline V gene, CDR1 is MNHEY and CDR2 is SVGAGI. The germline V and J ends were trimmed by 0 bases and 7 bases, with 9 bases remaining between them. The CDR3 reads CASSYSGVLEAFF. CDR3 bases: TGTGCCAGCAGTTACTCGGGAGTTCTTGAAGCTTTCTTT.

This chain links TRBV7-3 with TRBJ2-2, with D uncertain. Trimming cost V 0 bases and J 7 bases, with 6 bases left between them. This CDR3 comprises 13 residues. CDR1 is SGHTA and CDR2 is FQGTGA in the germline V gene. Written as DNA, the CDR3 is TGTGCCAGCAGCTTAACTCAAATCGGGGAGCTGTTTTTT. Its translation is CASSLTQIGELFF.

This clone has only a few counts. This sequence joins TRBV6-5 and TRBJ2-7; possible D gene TRBD2, 7 bases. V shed 0 bases and J shed 7 bases, with 13 bases lying between them. Germline CDR1 reads MNHEY; CDR2 reads SVGAGI. The CDR3 loop spans 14 amino acids. The CDR3 DNA follows: TGTGCCAGCAGTTACTCGGGGGCGGGAGCTGAGCAGTACTTC. Translating it yields CASSYSGAGAEQYF.

CDR3 coding DNA: TGCGGTGCGGTGGCAGATGATGGCTACACCTTC. Translated, it gives CGAVADDGYTF. The rearrangement links TRBV29-1 to TRBJ1-2; D uncertain. Germline V gene sequence: CDR1 SQVTM, CDR2 ANQGSEA. This CDR3 is 11 amino acids long.

This clone appeared a single time. The V call is TRBV2, the J call TRBJ1-1, with no clear D. The V gene's germline CDR1 is SNHLY and CDR2 FYNNEI. The CDR3 runs 11 residues. Trimming stripped 11 bases from V and 7 bases from J, with 14 bases between. CDR3 region: CACVFLVEAFF. CDR3 nucleotide sequence: TGTGCCTGCGTATTTTTGGTTGAAGCTTTCTTT.

The rearrangement uses TRBV4-1 and TRBJ1-2; 7 bases align to TRBD1. Germline CDR1 reads MGHRA; CDR2 reads YSYEKL. V lost 9 bases and J lost 1; bases outside the gene matches: 32. The CDR3 has 22 residues. The CDR3 loop reads CASRATPGQPLPVLVLNYGYTF. In DNA, the CDR3 is TGCGCCAGTCGAGCAACCCCGGGACAGCCTTTGCCGGTCCTAGTCCTTAACTATGGCTACACCTTC.

V and J are TRBV7-2 and TRBJ2-7, with D unresolved. Looked up from germline, CDR1 is SGHTA and CDR2 is FQGNSA. The CDR3 length is 14 residues. Trimming cost V 6 bases and J 6 bases, with 18 bases left between them. The CDR3: CASSSNPSIVEQYF. The CDR3, as DNA: TGTGCCAGCAGTTCGAACCCCTCCATAGTCGAGCAGTACTTC.

The V gene is TRBV7-3, the J gene TRBJ2-3; maybe TRBD1 (6 bases). Germline V lookup: CDR1 SGHTA, CDR2 FQGTGA. V dropped 4 bases and J dropped 0 bases, with 17 bases sitting between them. This CDR3 has 17 amino acids. The DNA of the CDR3 is TGTGCCAGCAGCTCTACCCACGGACAGCCCAGCACAGATACGCAGTATTTT. This gives the protein CASSSTHGQPSTDTQYF.